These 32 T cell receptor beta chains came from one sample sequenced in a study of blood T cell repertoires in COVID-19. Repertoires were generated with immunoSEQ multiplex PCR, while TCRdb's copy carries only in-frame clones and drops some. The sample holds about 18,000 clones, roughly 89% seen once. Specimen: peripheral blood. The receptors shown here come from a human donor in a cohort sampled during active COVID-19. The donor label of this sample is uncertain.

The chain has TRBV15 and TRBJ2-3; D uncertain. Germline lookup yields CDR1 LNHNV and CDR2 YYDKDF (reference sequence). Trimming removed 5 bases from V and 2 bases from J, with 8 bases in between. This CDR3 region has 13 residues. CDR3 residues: CATSLEATDTQYF. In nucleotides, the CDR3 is TGTGCCACCAGCCTCGAGGCCACAGATACGCAGTATTTT.

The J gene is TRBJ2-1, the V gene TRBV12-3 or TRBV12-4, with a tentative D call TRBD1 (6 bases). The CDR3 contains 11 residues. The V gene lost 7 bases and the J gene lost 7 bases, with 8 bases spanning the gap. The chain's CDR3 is CASTQGNEQFF. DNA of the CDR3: TGTGCCAGCACCCAGGGGAATGAGCAGTTCTTC.

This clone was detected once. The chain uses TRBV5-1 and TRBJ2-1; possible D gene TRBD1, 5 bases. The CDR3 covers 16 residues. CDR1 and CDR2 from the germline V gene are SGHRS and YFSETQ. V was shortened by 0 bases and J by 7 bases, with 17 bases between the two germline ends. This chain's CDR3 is CASSLEPGMSLNEQFF. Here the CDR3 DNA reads TGCGCCAGCAGCTTGGAACCAGGGATGTCCCTAAATGAGCAGTTCTTC.

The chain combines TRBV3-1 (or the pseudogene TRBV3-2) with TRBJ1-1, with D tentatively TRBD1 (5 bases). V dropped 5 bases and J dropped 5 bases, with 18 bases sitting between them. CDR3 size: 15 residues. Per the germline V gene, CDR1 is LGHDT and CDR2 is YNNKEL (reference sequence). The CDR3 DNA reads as TGTGCCAGCAGCTCAAGGGACCTCGGAGGGACTGAAGCTTTCTTT. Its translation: CASSSRDLGGTEAFF.

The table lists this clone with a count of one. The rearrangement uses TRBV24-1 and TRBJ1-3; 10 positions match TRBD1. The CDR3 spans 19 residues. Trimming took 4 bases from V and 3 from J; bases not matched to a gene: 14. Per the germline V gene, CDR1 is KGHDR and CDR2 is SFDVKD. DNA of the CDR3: TGTGCCACCAGTGACCCCTTCCCCGGGACAGGGGTTTATGGAAACACCATATATTTT. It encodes CATSDPFPGTGVYGNTIYF.

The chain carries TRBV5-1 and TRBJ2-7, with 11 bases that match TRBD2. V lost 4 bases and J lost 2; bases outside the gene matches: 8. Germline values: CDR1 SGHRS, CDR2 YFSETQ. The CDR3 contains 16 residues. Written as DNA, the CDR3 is TGCGCCAGCAGCCAACTAGCGGGAGCCGGGGCCTACGAGCAGTACTTC. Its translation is CASSQLAGAGAYEQYF.

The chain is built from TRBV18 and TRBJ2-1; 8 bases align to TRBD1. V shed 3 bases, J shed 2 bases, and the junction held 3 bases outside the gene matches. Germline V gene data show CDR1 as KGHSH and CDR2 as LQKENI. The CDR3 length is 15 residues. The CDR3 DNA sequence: TGTGCCAGCTCACCGACAGGGGACCCCTACAATGAGCAGTTCTTC. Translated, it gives CASSPTGDPYNEQFF.

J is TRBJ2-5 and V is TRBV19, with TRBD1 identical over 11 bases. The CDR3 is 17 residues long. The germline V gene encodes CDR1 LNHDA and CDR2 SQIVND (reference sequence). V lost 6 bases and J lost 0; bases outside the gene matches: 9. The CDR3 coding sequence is TGTGCCAGTAGACAAGGTGGGGACAGGGGGAACCAAGAGACCCAGTACTTC. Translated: CASRQGGDRGNQETQYF.

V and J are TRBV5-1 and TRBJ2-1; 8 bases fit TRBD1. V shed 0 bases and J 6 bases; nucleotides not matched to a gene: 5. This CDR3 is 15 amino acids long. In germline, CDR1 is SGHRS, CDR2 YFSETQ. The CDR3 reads CASSLEGTGFNEQFF. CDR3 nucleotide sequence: TGCGCCAGCAGCTTGGAGGGGACAGGCTTCAATGAGCAGTTCTTC.

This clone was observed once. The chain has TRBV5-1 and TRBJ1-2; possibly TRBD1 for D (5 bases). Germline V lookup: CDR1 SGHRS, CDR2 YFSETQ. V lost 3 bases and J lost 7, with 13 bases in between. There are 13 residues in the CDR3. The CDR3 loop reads CASSSDSYLGYTF. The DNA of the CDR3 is TGCGCCAGCAGCTCCGACAGCTACCTTGGCTACACCTTC.

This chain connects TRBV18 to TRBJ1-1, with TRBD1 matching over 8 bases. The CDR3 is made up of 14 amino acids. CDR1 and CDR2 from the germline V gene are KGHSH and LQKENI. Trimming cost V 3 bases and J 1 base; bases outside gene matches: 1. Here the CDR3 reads CASSPDRGNTEAFF. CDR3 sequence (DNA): TGTGCCAGCTCACCCGACAGGGGGAACACTGAAGCTTTCTTT. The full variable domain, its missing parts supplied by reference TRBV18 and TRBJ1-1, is NAGVMQNPRHLVRRRGQEARLRCSPMKGHSHVYWYRQLPEEGLKFMVYLQKENIIDESGMPKERFSAEFPKEGPSILRIQQVVRGDSAAYFCASSPDRGNTEAFFGQGTRLTVV.

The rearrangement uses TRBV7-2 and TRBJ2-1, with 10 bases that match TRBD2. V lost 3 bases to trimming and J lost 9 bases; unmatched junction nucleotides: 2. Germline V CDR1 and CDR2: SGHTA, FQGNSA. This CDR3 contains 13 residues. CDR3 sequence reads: CASSFGLAAEQFF. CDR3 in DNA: TGTGCCAGCAGCTTCGGACTAGCGGCTGAGCAGTTCTTC.

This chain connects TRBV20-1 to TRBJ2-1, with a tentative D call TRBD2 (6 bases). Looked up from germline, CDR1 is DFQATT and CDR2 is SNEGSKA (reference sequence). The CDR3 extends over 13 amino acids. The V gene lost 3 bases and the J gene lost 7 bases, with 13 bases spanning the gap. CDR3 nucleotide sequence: TGCAGTGCTAGTTTGGGACTCGAAAATGAGCAGTTCTTC. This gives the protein CSASLGLENEQFF.

As DNA, the CDR3 is TGTGCCAGCAGTGGGACAGGGGGCGGAGAGACCCAGTACTTC. It is translated as CASSGTGGGETQYF. This chain links TRBV2 with TRBJ2-5; 11 bases are shared with TRBD1. J lost 4 bases, V lost 4 bases, and 2 bases had no gene match. Germline CDR1 reads SNHLY; CDR2 reads FYNNEI. The CDR3 covers 14 residues.

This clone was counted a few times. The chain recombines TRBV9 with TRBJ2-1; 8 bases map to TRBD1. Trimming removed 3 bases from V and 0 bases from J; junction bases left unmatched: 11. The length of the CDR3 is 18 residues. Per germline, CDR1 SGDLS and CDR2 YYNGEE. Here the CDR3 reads CASSAWTGKKSSYNEQFF. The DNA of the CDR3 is TGTGCCAGCAGCGCCTGGACAGGGAAGAAAAGCTCCTACAATGAGCAGTTCTTC. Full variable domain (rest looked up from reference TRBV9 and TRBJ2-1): DSGVTQTPKHLITATGQRVTLRCSPRSGDLSVYWYQQSLDQGLQFLIQYYNGEERAKGNILERFSAQQFPDLHSELNLSSLELGDSALYFCASSAWTGKKSSYNEQFFGPGTRLTVL.

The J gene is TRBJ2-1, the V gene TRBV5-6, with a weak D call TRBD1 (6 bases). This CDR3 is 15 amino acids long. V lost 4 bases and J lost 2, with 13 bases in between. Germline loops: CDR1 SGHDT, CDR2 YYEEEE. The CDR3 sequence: CASSRRQGTYNEQFF. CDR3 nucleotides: TGTGCCAGCAGCCGCCGGCAGGGGACCTACAATGAGCAGTTCTTC.

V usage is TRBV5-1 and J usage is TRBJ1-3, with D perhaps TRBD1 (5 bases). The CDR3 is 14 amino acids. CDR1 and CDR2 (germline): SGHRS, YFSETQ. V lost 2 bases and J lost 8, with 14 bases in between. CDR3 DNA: TGCGCCAGCAGCTTCGGGACTGTCGGCGACACCATATATTTT. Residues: CASSFGTVGDTIYF.

CDR3 in amino acids: CASSARDRSLPYEQYF. The CDR3 DNA reads TGCGCCAGCAGCGCACGTGACAGGTCCCTGCCCTACGAGCAGTACTTC. The chain carries TRBV5-1 and TRBJ2-7; tentatively, D is TRBD1 (6 bases). Germline V gives CDR1 SGHRS, CDR2 YFSETQ. V was cut by 4 bases and J by 2 bases, with 19 bases left in between. CDR3 size: 16 residues.

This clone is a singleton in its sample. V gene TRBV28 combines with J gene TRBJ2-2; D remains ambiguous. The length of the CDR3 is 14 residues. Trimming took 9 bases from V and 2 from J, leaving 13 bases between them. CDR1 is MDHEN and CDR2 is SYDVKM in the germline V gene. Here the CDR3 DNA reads TGTGCCAGTAAGCCGGGTCCTAACACCGGGGAGCTGTTTTTT. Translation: CASKPGPNTGELFF.

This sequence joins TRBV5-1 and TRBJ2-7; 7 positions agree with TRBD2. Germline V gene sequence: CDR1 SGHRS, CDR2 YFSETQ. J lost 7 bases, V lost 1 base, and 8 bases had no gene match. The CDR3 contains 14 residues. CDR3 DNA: TGCGCCAGCAGCTTGATTAGCGGGTCTAGTGAGCAGTACTTC. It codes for CASSLISGSSEQYF.

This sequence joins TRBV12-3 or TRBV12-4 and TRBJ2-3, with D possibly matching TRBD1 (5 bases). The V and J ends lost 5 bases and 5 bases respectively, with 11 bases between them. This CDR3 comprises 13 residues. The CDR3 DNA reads TGTGCCAGCAGTGGCAGGGCGGAAGATACGCAGTATTTT. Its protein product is CASSGRAEDTQYF.

The DNA for the CDR3 is TGCAGTGCTAGTGGGACAGCATCCTACGAGCAGTACTTC. Protein product: CSASGTASYEQYF. The chain carries TRBV20-1 and TRBJ2-7, with 7 bases lining up with TRBD1. The CDR3 covers 13 residues. Trimming took 3 bases from V and 1 from J; bases not matched to a gene: 3. CDR1 is DFQATT, CDR2 SNEGSKA, per germline (reference sequence).

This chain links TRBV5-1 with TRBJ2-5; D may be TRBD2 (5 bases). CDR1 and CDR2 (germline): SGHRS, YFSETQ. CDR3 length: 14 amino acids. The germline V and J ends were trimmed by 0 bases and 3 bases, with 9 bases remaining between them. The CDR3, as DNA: TGCGCCAGCAGCTTGGGGGCCGGGGAAGAGACCCAGTACTTC. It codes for CASSLGAGEETQYF.

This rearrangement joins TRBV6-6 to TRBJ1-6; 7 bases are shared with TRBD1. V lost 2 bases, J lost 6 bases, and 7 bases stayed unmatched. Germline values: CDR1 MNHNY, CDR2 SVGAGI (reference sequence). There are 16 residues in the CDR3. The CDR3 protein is CASSYRRDSLNSPLHF. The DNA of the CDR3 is TGTGCCAGCAGTTACCGCCGGGACAGCCTTAATTCACCCCTCCACTTT.

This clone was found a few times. In DNA form, the CDR3 reads TGTGCCAGCAGCGCCCAGGGACTAGCGTACACCGGGGAGCTGTTTTTT. This encodes CASSAQGLAYTGELFF. The chain uses TRBV9 and TRBJ2-2; TRBD2 agrees at 10 bases. The CDR3 is made up of 16 amino acids. Germline V gene sequence: CDR1 SGDLS, CDR2 YYNGEE. V was clipped by 3 bases and J by 3 bases; unmatched bases: 5.

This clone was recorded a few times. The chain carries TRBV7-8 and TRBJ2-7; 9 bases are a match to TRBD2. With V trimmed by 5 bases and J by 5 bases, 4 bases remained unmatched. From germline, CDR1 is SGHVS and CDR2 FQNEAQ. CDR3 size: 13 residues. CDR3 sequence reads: CASSPGLANEQYF. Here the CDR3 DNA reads TGTGCCAGCAGCCCCGGACTAGCGAACGAGCAGTACTTC.

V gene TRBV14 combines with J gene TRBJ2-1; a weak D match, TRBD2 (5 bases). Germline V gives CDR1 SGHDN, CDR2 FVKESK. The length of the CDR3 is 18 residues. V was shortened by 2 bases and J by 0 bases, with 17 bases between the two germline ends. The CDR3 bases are TGTGCCAGCAGCCAATTTCCCTCTCGGGAAAGCTCCTACAATGAGCAGTTCTTC. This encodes CASSQFPSRESSYNEQFF.

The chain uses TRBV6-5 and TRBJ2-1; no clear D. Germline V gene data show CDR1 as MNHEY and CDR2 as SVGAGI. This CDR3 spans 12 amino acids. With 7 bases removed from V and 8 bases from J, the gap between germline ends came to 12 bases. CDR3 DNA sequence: TGTGCCAGCATTAGGAGTAGGCATGAGCAGTTCTTC. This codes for CASIRSRHEQFF.

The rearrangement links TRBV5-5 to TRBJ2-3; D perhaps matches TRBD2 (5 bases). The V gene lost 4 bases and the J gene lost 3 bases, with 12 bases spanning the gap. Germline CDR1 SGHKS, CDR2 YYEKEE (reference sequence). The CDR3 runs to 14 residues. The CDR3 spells CASSLDPGTDTQYF. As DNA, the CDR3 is TGTGCCAGCAGCCTTGACCCGGGAACAGATACGCAGTATTTT.

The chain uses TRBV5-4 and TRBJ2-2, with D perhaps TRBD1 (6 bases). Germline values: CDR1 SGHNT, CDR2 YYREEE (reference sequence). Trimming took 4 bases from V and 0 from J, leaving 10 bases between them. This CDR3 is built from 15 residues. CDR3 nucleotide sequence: TGTGCCAGCAGCACCGGGACACCGAACACCGGGGAGCTGTTTTTT. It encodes CASSTGTPNTGELFF.

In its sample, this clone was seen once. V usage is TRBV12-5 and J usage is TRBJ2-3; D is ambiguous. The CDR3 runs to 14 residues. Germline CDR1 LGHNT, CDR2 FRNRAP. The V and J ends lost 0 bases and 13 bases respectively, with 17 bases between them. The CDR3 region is CASGLVRLPWPKYF. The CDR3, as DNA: TGTGCTAGTGGTTTGGTACGTCTCCCCTGGCCGAAGTATTTT.

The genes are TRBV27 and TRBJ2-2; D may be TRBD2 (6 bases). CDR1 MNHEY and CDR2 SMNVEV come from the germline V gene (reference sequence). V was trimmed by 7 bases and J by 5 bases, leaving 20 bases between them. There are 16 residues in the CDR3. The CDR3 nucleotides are TGTGCCAGCACCCTTAAACAATTGGGGGGTACCGGGGAGCTGTTTTTT. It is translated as CASTLKQLGGTGELFF.